Each of the 9 T cell receptor beta chains below was sequenced from the same sample in a study of control samples from healthy donors and cancer patients. The data were produced by immunoSEQ multiplex PCR, yet TCRdb's version contains in-frame clones alone and is incomplete. The table lists 150,000 to 200,000 clones, about 94% of them singletons, with over 4% in the top ten. Sequenced material: blood. The receptors shown here come from a woman in her sixties in good health.

Here the CDR3 DNA reads TGCGCCAGCAGCCCAGCGGGTAGAGGTAGCACAGATACGCAGTATTTT. It encodes CASSPAGRGSTDTQYF. The chain carries TRBV5-1 and TRBJ2-3; D is possibly TRBD2 (6 bases). Germline V CDR1 and CDR2: SGHRS, YFSETQ. Trimming cost V 4 bases and J 0 bases, with 15 bases left between them. CDR3 length equals 16 residues.

This clone has just one count. The V gene is TRBV4-3, the J gene TRBJ1-2; D not resolved. This CDR3 comprises 16 residues. V shed 0 bases and J shed 1 base, with 12 bases lying between them. CDR1 and CDR2 (germline): LGHNA, YSLEER. The CDR3 DNA is TGCGCCAGCAGCCAAGATTTGGACTCAATTAACTATGGCTACACCTTC. It yields the protein CASSQDLDSINYGYTF.

The chain joins TRBV10-3 to TRBJ2-3; no definite D call. V dropped 8 bases and J dropped 2 bases, with 8 bases sitting between them. This CDR3 contains 12 residues. The germline gives CDR1 ENHRY, CDR2 SYGVKD. The CDR3 bases are TGTGCCATCCAGCGCAACACAGATACGCAGTATTTT. This sequence encodes CAIQRNTDTQYF.

The chain employs TRBV20-1 and TRBJ1-1; D uncertain. V shed 5 bases and J shed 10 bases, with 14 bases lying between them. The CDR3 runs 11 residues. CDR1 and CDR2 (germline): DFQATT, SNEGSKA (reference sequence). The DNA of the CDR3 is TGCAGTGCTTCAGACACGGTAGGAGCTTTCTTT. It is translated as CSASDTVGAFF.

The chain combines TRBV15 with TRBJ1-4, with D uncertain. The V gene's germline CDR1 is LNHNV and CDR2 YYDKDF (reference sequence). Trimming cost V 0 bases and J 6 bases, with 8 bases left between them. This CDR3 is built from 14 residues. In DNA, the CDR3 is TGTGCCACCAGCAGAGATTACCTGGATGAAAAACTGTTTTTT. This gives the protein CATSRDYLDEKLFF.

The chain carries TRBV11-2 and TRBJ1-2, with 8 bases fitting TRBD1. The CDR3 is 14 amino acids. Germline loops: CDR1 SGHAT, CDR2 FQNNGV. V lost 4 bases to trimming and J lost 4 bases; unmatched junction nucleotides: 5. CDR3: CASSSNTGGYGYTF. CDR3 nucleotides: TGTGCCAGCAGCTCGAACACAGGGGGCTATGGCTACACCTTC.

This chain joins TRBV10-3 and TRBJ1-2; 8 nucleotides agree with TRBD1. CDR3 length: 14 residues. Per the germline V gene, CDR1 is ENHRY and CDR2 is SYGVKD. With V trimmed by 6 bases and J by 9 bases, 12 bases remained unmatched. The CDR3 coding sequence is TGTGCCATCAGGGCGGACAGGGAGGCGCTGAGCTACACCTTC. Its translation: CAIRADREALSYTF.

Points on this clone: The sample carries other DNA sequences with the same CDR3. V and J are TRBV11-2 and TRBJ1-1; unclear D gene. The CDR3 length is 14 residues. V was trimmed by 1 base and J by 0 bases, leaving 6 bases between them. In germline, CDR1 is SGHAT, CDR2 FQNNGV. The DNA of the CDR3 is TGTGCCAGCAGCTTAGGCGGGCTGAACACTGAAGCTTTCTTT. It translates to CASSLGGLNTEAFF.

The chain has TRBV2 and TRBJ1-2, with a tentative D call TRBD1 (6 bases). Trimming pared 5 bases from V and 2 bases from J, leaving 12 bases between. The CDR3 totals 14 residues. From germline, CDR1 is SNHLY and CDR2 FYNNEI. This CDR3 reads CASSFEQGNYGYTF. CDR3 nucleotides: TGTGCCAGCAGTTTCGAACAGGGAAACTATGGCTACACCTTC.